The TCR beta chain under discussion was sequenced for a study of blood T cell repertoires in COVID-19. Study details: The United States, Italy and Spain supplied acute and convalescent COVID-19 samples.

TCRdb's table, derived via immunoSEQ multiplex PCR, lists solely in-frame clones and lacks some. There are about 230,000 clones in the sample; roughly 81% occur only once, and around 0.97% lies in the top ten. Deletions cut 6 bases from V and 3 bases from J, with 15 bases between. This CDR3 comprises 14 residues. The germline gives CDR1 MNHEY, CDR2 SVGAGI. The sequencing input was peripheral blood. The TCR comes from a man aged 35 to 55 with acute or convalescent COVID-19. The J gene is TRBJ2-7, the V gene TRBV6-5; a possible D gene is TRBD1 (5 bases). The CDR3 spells CASRATGLGYEQYF. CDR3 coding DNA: TGTGCCAGCAGGGCTACAGGCCTTGGCTACGAGCAGTACTTC.